These T cell receptor beta chains were read from a single sample in a study of cytomegalovirus exposure and HLA in healthy donors. TCRdb's copy holds only in-frame clones and misses some; the assay was immunoSEQ multiplex PCR. This table has 100,000 to 130,000 clones, approximately 81% appearing once. The sequenced sample was PBMCs. The receptors come from a man aged 25 to 40 in good health and CMV-seronegative. Both conserved end residues are part of each CDR3. A D gene is named only where the DNA matches it firmly. Size is omitted from some rows. Given values are once, few, many or a class for expanded clones.

clone size	V gene	J gene	D gene	CDR3 protein	CDR3 DNA
.	TRBV9	TRBJ2-7	.	CASSVESSYEQYF	TGTGCCAGCAGCGTAGAGAGCTCCTACGAGCAGTACTTC
.	TRBV7-6	TRBJ2-7	TRBD2	CARRLGTSSSYEQYF	TGTGCCAGACGCCTCGGGACTAGCAGCTCCTACGAGCAGTACTTC
.	TRBV5-4	TRBJ1-1	.	CASSLSLSTEAFF	TGTGCCAGCAGCTTGTCCCTGAGCACTGAAGCTTTCTTT
.	TRBV6-1	TRBJ2-5	.	CASRRGGPYYF	TGTGCCAGCAGGAGGGGGGGCCCCTACTACTTC
few	TRBV6-1	TRBJ1-5	.	CASSMSDSNQPQHF	TGTGCCAGCAGTATGAGTGATAGCAATCAGCCCCAGCATTTT
.	TRBV29-1	TRBJ2-5	TRBD2	CSVWTSGRVGETQYF	TGCAGCGTTTGGACTAGCGGGAGGGTCGGGGAGACCCAGTACTTC
.	TRBV9	TRBJ1-1	.	CASSVVPKGLEAFF	TGTGCCAGCAGCGTAGTCCCGAAGGGGTTGGAAGCTTTCTTT
few	TRBV7-6	TRBJ2-6	.	CASSLLGSGANVLTF	TGTGCCAGCAGCTTACTTGGGAGTGGGGCCAACGTCCTGACTTTC
.	TRBV5-1	TRBJ2-1	TRBD2	CASSFGLAGDNEQFF	TGCGCCAGCAGCTTTGGGCTAGCGGGAGATAATGAGCAGTTCTTC
.	TRBV2	TRBJ2-3	TRBD2	CASKVRGGTTDTQYF	TGTGCCAGCAAGGTGCGGGGGGGTACGACAGATACGCAGTATTTT
.	TRBV28	TRBJ2-7	.	CASSPDSQPIYEQYF	TGTGCCAGCAGCCCGGACTCCCAACCCATATACGAGCAGTACTTC
.	TRBV28	TRBJ2-7	TRBD2	CASSSTRREGRYEQYF	TGTGCCAGCAGTTCGACGAGGCGGGAGGGCCGGTACGAGCAGTACTTC